The rows below give T cell receptor beta chains drawn from one sample of a study of shared clonotypes between healthy human individuals. Method: immunoSEQ multiplex PCR; TCRdb's copy keeps in-frame clones and lacks some. The repertoire holds about 2.4 million clones, approximately 92% seen once, with about 0.13% in the top ten. Source material: naive CD4+ T cells sorted from blood. The receptors were sampled from a man between 18 and 35 years old in good health. CDR3s include the opening cysteine and the closing phenylalanine or tryptophan. A D gene is named only where the DNA matches it firmly. Expanded clones are given a class, and other clones once, few, many or no size at all.

size	D	V	J	CDR3	DNA
-	-	TRBV9	TRBJ2-3	CASSVGGVDTQYF	TGTGCCAGCAGCGTAGGAGGGGTAGATACGCAGTATTTT
once	TRBD1	TRBV27	TRBJ2-7	CASSLVGGRYEQYF	TGTGCCAGCAGTTTAGTAGGGGGCAGGTACGAGCAGTACTTC
-	-	TRBV5-4	TRBJ2-1	CASSSPTQAAYNEQFF	TGTGCCAGCAGCTCCCCTACACAGGCAGCCTACAATGAGCAGTTCTTC
-	-	TRBV6-4	TRBJ1-5	CASPQPGCLGNQPQHF	TGTGCCAGCCCCCAACCGGGTTGTTTGGGCAATCAGCCCCAGCATTTT
-	-	TRBV7-9	TRBJ1-3	CASSHTRSSGNTIYF	TGTGCCAGCAGCCATACACGGAGCTCTGGAAACACCATATATTTT
-	-	TRBV9	TRBJ2-2	CASSVGLRNTGELFF	TGTGCCAGCAGCGTGGGACTCCGGAACACCGGGGAGCTGTTTTTT
-	TRBD1	TRBV28	TRBJ1-5	CASSLRQGGNQPQHF	TGTGCCAGCAGTTTAAGGCAGGGGGGGAATCAGCCCCAGCATTTT
-	TRBD1	TRBV4-2	TRBJ1-4	CASSQGTGFTTNEKLFF	TGTGCCAGCAGCCAAGGGACAGGGTTTACGACTAATGAAAAACTGTTTTTT
-	TRBD2	TRBV4-1	TRBJ2-5	CASSQGLAGGPMGETQYF	TGCGCCAGCAGCCAAGGACTAGCGGGAGGTCCCATGGGGGAGACCCAGTACTTC
-	TRBD2	TRBV5-1	TRBJ2-5	CASSPQGLAGAETQYF	TGCGCCAGCAGCCCGCAAGGACTAGCGGGAGCAGAGACCCAGTACTTC
-	-	TRBV5-6	TRBJ1-2	CASSLDVRGYTF	TGTGCCAGCAGCTTGGACGTTAGGGGCTACACCTTC
few	-	TRBV9	TRBJ2-2	CASSVAIGNTGELFF	TGTGCCAGCAGCGTAGCAATAGGGAACACCGGGGAGCTGTTTTTT
-	TRBD2	TRBV10-1	TRBJ2-2	CASSGLAGVITGELFF	TGCGCCAGCAGTGGACTAGCGGGAGTAATCACCGGGGAGCTGTTTTTT
-	-	TRBV7-2	TRBJ2-7	CASSLAGRSGYEQYF	TGTGCCAGCAGCTTAGCAGGTCGGAGTGGCTACGAGCAGTACTTC
-	-	TRBV30	TRBJ2-5	CAWSGVPPETQYF	TGTGCCTGGAGTGGGGTCCCGCCGGAGACCCAGTACTTC
-	TRBD1	TRBV11-2	TRBJ1-6	CASSSPRGQAGSPLHF	TGTGCCAGCAGCTCGCCCCGGGGACAGGCCGGTTCACCCCTCCACTTT
-	-	TRBV6-5	TRBJ2-3	CASGKGADTQYF	TGTGCCAGCGGGAAAGGGGCAGATACGCAGTATTTT
-	TRBD1	TRBV10-3	TRBJ2-1	CAISDLSGGNEQFF	TGTGCCATCAGTGATTTGTCAGGGGGCAATGAGCAGTTCTTC
-	-	TRBV7-2	TRBJ2-2	CASSPRGSVYTGELFF	TGTGCCAGCAGCCCTCGGGGGAGCGTATACACCGGGGAGCTGTTTTTT
-	TRBD2	TRBV6-5	TRBJ2-3	CASSGRGTQYF	TGTGCCAGTAGCGGGAGGGGTACGCAGTATTTT
-	-	TRBV6-6	TRBJ1-5	CASSYGDNQPQHF	TGTGCCAGCAGTTACGGGGATAATCAGCCCCAGCATTTT
-	TRBD2	TRBV9	TRBJ2-2	CASSLWTSGRQTGELFF	TGTGCCAGCAGCCTTTGGACTAGCGGGAGGCAGACCGGGGAGCTGTTTTTT
-	TRBD1	TRBV30	TRBJ2-5	CAWGQGGSQETQYF	TGTGCCTGGGGACAGGGAGGTAGTCAAGAGACCCAGTACTTC
few	-	TRBV28	TRBJ1-5	CASSLRTNQPQHF	TGTGCCAGCAGTTTAAGGACAAATCAGCCCCAGCATTTT
few	-	TRBV5-1	TRBJ2-6	CASSLGGSGANVLTF	TGCGCCAGCAGCTTGGGTGGCTCTGGGGCCAACGTCCTGACTTTC
once	TRBD1	TRBV10-3	TRBJ2-7	CAISRTGETYEQYF	TGTGCCATCAGTCGAACAGGGGAGACCTACGAGCAGTACTTC
-	-	TRBV18	TRBJ2-7	CASSPLLAGASSYEQYF	TGTGCCAGCTCACCACTCCTGGCAGGGGCCTCCTCCTACGAGCAGTACTTC
-	TRBD1	TRBV6-1	TRBJ1-2	CASEGTGDFYGYTF	TGTGCCAGCGAGGGGACAGGGGATTTCTATGGCTACACCTTC
once	-	TRBV21-1	TRBJ2-1	CASSKPGGMGPRNNEQFF	TGTGCCAGCAGCAAACCTGGCGGGATGGGACCCCGGAACAATGAGCAGTTCTTC
once	-	TRBV19	TRBJ1-5	CASSTSGARTSNQPQHF	TGTGCCAGTAGTACATCTGGGGCCAGGACTAGCAATCAGCCCCAGCATTTT
-	-	TRBV18	TRBJ2-1	CASSPLEINEQFF	TGTGCCAGCTCACCACTTGAAATCAATGAGCAGTTCTTC
-	-	TRBV5-6	TRBJ1-2	CASCPGNNYGYTF	TGTGCCAGCTGCCCGGGGAATAACTATGGCTACACCTTC
-	-	TRBV9	TRBJ2-5	CASSVGGSLETQYF	TGTGCCAGCAGCGTAGGAGGTAGCCTAGAGACCCAGTACTTC
-	TRBD2	TRBV29-1	TRBJ2-1	CSAMPGAGVWAEQFF	TGCAGCGCCATGCCAGGAGCGGGAGTATGGGCTGAGCAGTTCTTC
-	TRBD1	TRBV11-2	TRBJ1-2	CASSRDRIYGYTF	TGTGCCAGCAGCCGGGACAGGATCTATGGCTACACCTTC
-	-	TRBV7-2	TRBJ2-2	CASSLVSGAVTGELFF	TGTGCCAGCAGCTTAGTTTCGGGAGCGGTCACCGGGGAGCTGTTTTTT
-	-	TRBV9	TRBJ1-4	CASSEGGTQRWEKLFF	TGTGCCAGCAGCGAGGGGGGGACTCAAAGGTGGGAAAAACTGTTTTTT
-	-	TRBV19	TRBJ1-4	CASTLMGDTGKEKLFF	TGTGCCAGTACCCTGATGGGGGACACCGGTAAGGAAAAACTGTTTTTT
-	-	TRBV18	TRBJ1-6	CASSSDSNSPLHF	TGTGCCAGCTCATCCGACAGTAATTCACCCCTCCACTTT
-	-	TRBV5-5	TRBJ1-1	CASSLGQGVNTEAFF	TGTGCCAGCAGCTTGGGTCAGGGCGTGAACACTGAAGCTTTCTTT
-	-	TRBV7-2	TRBJ2-1	CASSLAKGGFANEQFF	TGTGCCAGCAGCTTAGCTAAGGGGGGTTTTGCGAATGAGCAGTTCTTC
few	-	TRBV7-7	TRBJ1-1	CATQRLQGTEAFF	TGTGCTACCCAGCGATTACAGGGCACTGAAGCTTTCTTT
-	TRBD1	TRBV7-9	TRBJ2-1	CASSPIDRGPYNEQFF	TGTGCCAGCAGCCCTATCGACAGGGGTCCCTACAATGAGCAGTTCTTC
-	-	TRBV11-2	TRBJ2-5	CASSLLGGAAETQYF	TGTGCCAGCAGCTTATTGGGGGGGGCCGCAGAGACCCAGTACTTC
-	TRBD1	TRBV7-2	TRBJ1-3	CASSPGQASGNTIYF	TGTGCCAGCAGTCCGGGACAGGCCTCTGGAAACACCATATATTTT
-	TRBD2	TRBV5-1	TRBJ2-1	CASSGSGSSYNEQFF	TGCGCCAGCAGCGGGAGCGGGAGCTCCTACAATGAGCAGTTCTTC
-	TRBD2	TRBV11-2	TRBJ2-7	CASSLDSGGRPYEQYF	TGTGCCAGCAGCTTAGATTCCGGCGGGAGGCCCTACGAGCAGTACTTC
-	TRBD1	TRBV5-1	TRBJ2-3	CASSLGTGVVDTQYF	TGCGCCAGCAGCTTGGGGACAGGGGTAGTGGATACGCAGTATTTT
once	-	TRBV4-1	TRBJ1-6	CASSQGGGRFGSPLHF	TGCGCCAGCAGCCAAGGTGGGGGGAGGTTCGGTTCACCCCTCCACTTT
-	-	TRBV5-1	TRBJ2-5	CASSPGFGTPQETQYF	TGCGCCAGCAGCCCGGGCTTCGGGACACCTCAAGAGACCCAGTACTTC
-	TRBD2	TRBV7-2	TRBJ2-5	CASSLGLAGGPRGGETQYF	TGTGCCAGCAGCCTAGGGCTAGCGGGAGGCCCGAGGGGCGGGGAGACCCAGTACTTC
-	TRBD2	TRBV7-9	TRBJ2-3	CASSSLAGGSTDTQYF	TGTGCCAGCAGCTCCCTAGCGGGGGGGAGCACAGATACGCAGTATTTT
-	TRBD1	TRBV18	TRBJ1-1	CASSPWDRQNTEAFF	TGTGCCAGCTCACCCTGGGACAGACAGAACACTGAAGCTTTCTTT
-	TRBD1	TRBV10-3	TRBJ2-2	CAVPGQANTGELFF	TGTGCCGTGCCGGGACAGGCTAACACCGGGGAGCTGTTTTTT
-	-	TRBV12-5	TRBJ1-6	CASGCKPVLPLHF	TGTGCTAGTGGTTGCAAGCCCGTCCTACCCCTCCACTTT
-	-	TRBV5-4	TRBJ2-3	CASSSGSSTDTQYF	TGTGCCAGCAGCTCGGGATCTAGCACAGATACGCAGTATTTT